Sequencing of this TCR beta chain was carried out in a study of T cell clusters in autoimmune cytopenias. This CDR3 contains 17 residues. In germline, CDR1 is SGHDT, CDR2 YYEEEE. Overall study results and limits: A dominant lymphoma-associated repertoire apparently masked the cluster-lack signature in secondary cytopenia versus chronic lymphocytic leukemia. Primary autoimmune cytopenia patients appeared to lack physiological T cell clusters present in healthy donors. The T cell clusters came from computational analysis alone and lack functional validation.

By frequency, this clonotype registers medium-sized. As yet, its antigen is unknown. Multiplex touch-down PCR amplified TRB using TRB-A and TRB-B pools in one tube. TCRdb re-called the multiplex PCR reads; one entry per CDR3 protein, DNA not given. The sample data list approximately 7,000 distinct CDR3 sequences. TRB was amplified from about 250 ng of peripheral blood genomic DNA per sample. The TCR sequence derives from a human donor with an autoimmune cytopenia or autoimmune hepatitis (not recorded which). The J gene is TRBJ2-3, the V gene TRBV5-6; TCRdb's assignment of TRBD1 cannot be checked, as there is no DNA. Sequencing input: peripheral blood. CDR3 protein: CASSRFDRGSGTDTQYF.